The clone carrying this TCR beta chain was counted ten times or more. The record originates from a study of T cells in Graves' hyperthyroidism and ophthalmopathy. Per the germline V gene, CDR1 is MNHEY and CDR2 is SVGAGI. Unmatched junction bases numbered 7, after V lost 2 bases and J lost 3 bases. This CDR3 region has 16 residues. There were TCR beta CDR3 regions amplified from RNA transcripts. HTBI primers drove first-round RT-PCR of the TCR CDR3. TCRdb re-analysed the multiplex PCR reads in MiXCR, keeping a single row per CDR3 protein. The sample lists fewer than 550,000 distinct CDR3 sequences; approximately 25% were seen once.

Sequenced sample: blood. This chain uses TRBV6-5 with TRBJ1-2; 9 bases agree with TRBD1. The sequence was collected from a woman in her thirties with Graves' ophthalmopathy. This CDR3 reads CASSYQPGQGYYGYTF. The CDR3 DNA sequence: TGTGCCAGCAGTTACCAACCGGGACAGGGCTACTATGGCTACACCTTC.